Here is one T cell receptor beta chain with its context. The antigen is unknown. Clones were sequenced by immunoSEQ multiplex PCR, and TCRdb holds only the in-frame ones, with some missing. Counted here are more than 1.2 million clones, approximately 98.5% occurring once; the ten biggest clones make up 0.36%. The data were obtained in a study of shared clonotypes between healthy human individuals. About the study: The composition of the donors was a couple of women and a few men aged 18 to 49. General study findings and limits: Across a few donors, naive CD4 shared roughly 5%, naive CD8 less than 4%, memory CD4 more than 2%, memory CD8 0.4% to 0.5%. Researchers sampled blood only, noting tissue repertoires likely differ.

Germline CDR1 KGHSH, CDR2 LQKENI. V gave up 3 bases and J gave up 4 bases, with 16 bases separating them. CDR3 size: 16 residues. The sequence was collected from a man aged 30 to 45 in good health. The chain has TRBV18 and TRBJ1-5, with TRBD1 as a possible D gene (6 bases). Sequenced sample: naive CD4+ T cells sorted from blood. Subset reported: CD45RA+ positively selected. The CDR3 sequence is CASSPDPGHPNQPQHF. The CDR3 nucleotides are TGTGCCAGCTCACCGGACCCGGGACATCCGAATCAGCCCCAGCATTTT.